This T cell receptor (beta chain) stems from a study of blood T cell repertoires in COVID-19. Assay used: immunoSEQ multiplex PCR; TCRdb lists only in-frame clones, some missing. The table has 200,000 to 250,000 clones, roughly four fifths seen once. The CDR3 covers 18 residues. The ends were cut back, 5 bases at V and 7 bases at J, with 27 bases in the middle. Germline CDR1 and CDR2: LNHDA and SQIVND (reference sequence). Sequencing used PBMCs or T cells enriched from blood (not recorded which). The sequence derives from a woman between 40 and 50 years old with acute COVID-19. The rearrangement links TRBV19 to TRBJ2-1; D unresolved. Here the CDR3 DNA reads TGTGCCAGTAGTTATAATCCCCCCAGTACTACCAGTGGGAATGAGCAGTTCTTC. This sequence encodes CASSYNPPSTTSGNEQFF.